One sample yielded the 4 T cell receptor beta chains listed below, sequenced in a study of control samples from healthy donors and cancer patients. TCRdb's copy holds only in-frame clones and misses some; the assay was immunoSEQ multiplex PCR. The sample has some 45,000 clones; over 80% are singletons. Sequencing was carried out using blood. The source of these receptors is a man between 60 and 75 years old in good health.

The rearrangement links TRBV7-8 to TRBJ1-5; D is possibly TRBD1 (5 bases). CDR1 and CDR2 (germline): SGHVS, FQNEAQ. Trimming stripped 1 base from V and 5 bases from J, with 12 bases between. The CDR3 has 15 residues. The CDR3 DNA reads TGTGCCAGCAGCTTAGGCGGGGGAGGGGATCAGCCCCAGCATTTT. Amino acid sequence: CASSLGGGGDQPQHF. Combining the CDR3 with reference TRBV7-8 and TRBJ1-5 gives the whole variable domain GAGVSQSPRYKVAKRGQDVALRCDPISGHVSLFWYQQALGQGPEFLTYFQNEAQLDKSGLPSDRFFAERPEGSVSTLKIQRTQQEDSAVYLCASSLGGGGDQPQHFGDGTRLSIL.

The chain couples TRBV11-2 to TRBJ1-1; 9 positions agree with TRBD1. Germline V gives CDR1 SGHAT, CDR2 FQNNGV. Losses at the gene ends were 6 bases for V and 5 bases for J; bases not matched to a gene: 10. This CDR3 is 15 amino acids long. The CDR3 is CASRTWGQGITEAFF. The CDR3 DNA reads TGTGCCAGCAGGACGTGGGGACAGGGAATAACTGAAGCTTTCTTT.

As regards this clone: The sample carries other DNA sequences with the same CDR3. The chain links TRBV30 to TRBJ1-5; D gene unclear. This CDR3 is 13 amino acids long. The V gene lost 1 base and the J gene lost 0 bases, with 4 bases spanning the gap. Germline CDR1 reads GTSNPN; CDR2 reads SVGIG (reference sequence). DNA of the CDR3: TGTGCCTGGAGTGCCGGTAGCAATCAGCCCCAGCATTTT. Amino acids: CAWSAGSNQPQHF.

The chain uses TRBV5-8 and TRBJ1-2; D is undetermined. Deletions cut 4 bases from V and 6 bases from J, with 10 bases between. Germline V CDR1 and CDR2: SGHTS, YDEGEE. The CDR3 is 12 residues long. CDR3: CASSPVRHGYTF. CDR3 DNA: TGTGCCAGCAGCCCCGTCCGCCATGGCTACACCTTC.